The 32 T cell receptor beta chains presented below share a single source sample, sequenced in a study of shared T cell receptors in the human thymus. TCRdb's table, derived via immunoSEQ multiplex PCR, lists solely in-frame clones and lacks some. The sample yields hundreds of thousands of clones, over 75% seen once. This sample also appeared in a second study, on human thymus T cells.

Source material: thymocytes. Receptors were obtained from a boy under three years old with a congenital heart defect.

CDR3 region: CASSPSAAGVSYEQYF. CDR3 nucleotides: TGTGCCAGCAGCCCCTCAGCAGCGGGAGTTTCCTACGAGCAGTACTTC. This chain uses TRBV4-2 with TRBJ2-7; 8 bases match TRBD2. Germline trimming cut 4 bases from V and 1 base from J; bases unmatched to any gene: 9. Germline lookup yields CDR1 LGHNA and CDR2 YNFKEQ. The CDR3 totals 16 residues.

This clone was detected once. V and J are TRBV19 and TRBJ1-5; D is unresolved. This CDR3 is 15 amino acids long. Trimming left V 5 bases short and J 0 bases short, with 11 bases between. Looked up from germline, CDR1 is LNHDA and CDR2 is SQIVND (reference sequence). CDR3 amino acids: CASSAGYYSNQPQHF. The CDR3 nucleotides are TGTGCCAGTAGTGCAGGATATTATAGCAATCAGCCCCAGCATTTT.

V is TRBV28 and J is TRBJ2-5; 9 nucleotides line up with TRBD2. The germline gives CDR1 MDHEN, CDR2 SYDVKM. The CDR3 contains 13 residues. V shed 10 bases and J 5 bases; nucleotides not matched to a gene: 8. CDR3 nucleotide sequence: TGTGCCAACCACCGCGGGAGGGGGGAGACCCAGTACTTC. It translates to CANHRGRGETQYF.

A remark on this clone: At one end, the junction sequence differs from germline, possibly due to a read error. This rearrangement joins TRBV23-1 to TRBJ2-7, with D possibly TRBD1 on 5 matching bases. TRBV23-1 carries the ORF label, with uncertain function. The CDR3 extends over 11 amino acids. The CDR3 DNA sequence: TGCGCCAGTCCCAAGGGGTACAGGTATACCTTC. This codes for CASPKGYRYTF.

This chain links TRBV10-1 with TRBJ1-2, with 10 bases fitting TRBD1. The CDR3 sequence is 16 residues long. The V segment lost 0 bases and the J segment 3 bases; nucleotides outside the gene matches: 4. Germline V gives CDR1 WNHNN, CDR2 SYGVQD (reference sequence). CDR3 protein: CASSESRDRGDYGYTF. The DNA for the CDR3 is TGCGCCAGCAGTGAGTCGAGGGACAGGGGTGACTATGGCTACACCTTC.

The CDR3 sequence: CASSLGGRGWETGEEQYF. CDR3 nucleotide sequence: TGTGCCAGCAGCTTGGGTGGCAGGGGGTGGGAAACGGGAGAGGAGCAGTACTTC. The chain combines TRBV5-8 with TRBJ2-7, with a tentative D call TRBD1 (7 bases). The CDR3 totals 18 residues. Germline CDR1 and CDR2: SGHTS and YDEGEE. Trimming left V 0 bases short and J 7 bases short, with 26 bases between.

Here the CDR3 DNA reads TGTGCCAGCAGTGGACGGAGCGGCAAAAACATTCAGTACTTC. Translated: CASSGRSGKNIQYF. The genes are TRBV27 and TRBJ2-4; possible D gene TRBD2, 5 bases. The length of the CDR3 is 14 residues. Trimming stripped 5 bases from V and 3 bases from J, with 11 bases between. Germline values: CDR1 MNHEY, CDR2 SMNVEV (reference sequence).

The V call is TRBV27, the J call TRBJ1-1, with 8 bases lining up with TRBD1. Germline V CDR1 and CDR2: MNHEY, SMNVEV (reference sequence). The CDR3 covers 14 residues. The V and J ends lost 5 bases and 7 bases, in that order; junction bases with no gene match: 9. This CDR3 reads CASSTRQGAGEAFF. The CDR3 DNA reads as TGTGCCAGCAGTACTCGTCAGGGGGCCGGTGAAGCTTTCTTT.

This sequence joins TRBV18 and TRBJ2-3; 8 positions agree with TRBD1. The J segment lost 2 bases and the V segment lost 2 bases, leaving 3 bases of the junction unmatched. Germline CDR1 is KGHSH and CDR2 is LQKENI. CDR3 length: 15 residues. CDR3 amino acids: CASSPWTGNTDTQYF. Here the CDR3 DNA reads TGTGCCAGCTCACCATGGACAGGGAACACAGATACGCAGTATTTT.

The chain has TRBV29-1 and TRBJ2-3, with D unresolved. CDR1 and CDR2 (germline): SQVTM, ANQGSEA. This CDR3 spans 13 amino acids. Trimming took 1 base from V and 3 from J, leaving 8 bases between them. The CDR3 sequence: CSVEGGGTDTQYF. CDR3 DNA: TGCAGCGTTGAAGGCGGTGGAACAGATACGCAGTATTTT.

The rearrangement joins TRBV7-2 to TRBJ1-4; TRBD1 might be the D (6 bases). Trimming cost V 5 bases and J 8 bases, with 18 bases left between them. This CDR3 has 15 amino acids. Germline V gene lookup returns CDR1 SGHTA and CDR2 FQGNSA. The CDR3 sequence: CASSLWGRMNEKLFF. The DNA for the CDR3 is TGTGCCAGCAGCCTCTGGGGGCGCATGAACGAAAAACTGTTTTTT. Variable domain in full (rest from reference TRBV7-2 and TRBJ1-4): GAGVSQSPSNKVTEKGKDVELRCDPISGHTALYWYRQSLGQGLEFLIYFQGNSAPDKSGLPSDRFSAERTGGSVSTLTIQRTQQEDSAVYLCASSLWGRMNEKLFFGSGTQLSVL.

The chain recombines TRBV4-1 with TRBJ2-7; tentatively, D is TRBD2 (6 bases). The germline gives CDR1 MGHRA, CDR2 YSYEKL. The CDR3 length is 17 residues. The V end lost 0 bases, the J end lost 6 bases, and 21 bases lay between the germline ends. The CDR3 reads CASSQEASRLGLREQYF. CDR3 nucleotides: TGCGCCAGCAGCCAAGAAGCCAGCAGACTAGGTTTGCGCGAGCAGTACTTC.

V gene TRBV27 combines with J gene TRBJ2-5, with 12 bases lining up with TRBD2. The CDR3 spans 16 residues. With V trimmed by 5 bases and J by 1 base, 5 bases remained unmatched. CDR1 MNHEY and CDR2 SMNVEV come from the germline V gene (reference sequence). The DNA for the CDR3 is TGTGCCAGCAGTGGGCTAGCGGGAGGGCCCCAAGAGACCCAGTACTTC. Amino acid sequence: CASSGLAGGPQETQYF.

The chain has TRBV15 and TRBJ1-1; D is ambiguous. The germline V gene has CDR1 LNHNV and CDR2 YYDKDF (reference sequence). CDR3 length: 21 residues. Trimming took off 5 bases at V and 0 bases at J, with 31 bases between the two ends. This chain's CDR3 is CATSLKARPKVNLVMNTEAFF. CDR3 DNA sequence: TGTGCCACCAGCCTTAAAGCTAGGCCCAAAGTTAACTTAGTGATGAACACTGAAGCTTTCTTT.

This chain joins TRBV5-1 and TRBJ2-1; 10 positions match TRBD1. Germline V gives CDR1 SGHRS, CDR2 YFSETQ. V was clipped by 0 bases and J by 6 bases; unmatched bases: 3. The CDR3 sequence is 15 residues long. The CDR3 nucleotides read TGCGCCAGCAGCTTGGGGGACAGGGGATCCAATGAGCAGTTCTTC. Residues: CASSLGDRGSNEQFF.

CDR3 sequence: CASLASFGETQYF. CDR3 sequence (DNA): TGTGCCAGCCTAGCCTCCTTCGGGGAGACCCAGTACTTC. This chain links TRBV11-2 with TRBJ2-5; D may be TRBD2 (5 bases). This CDR3 is built from 13 residues. With 8 bases removed from V and 5 bases from J, the gap between germline ends came to 15 bases. The V gene's germline CDR1 is SGHAT and CDR2 FQNNGV.

The chain combines TRBV15 with TRBJ1-1; 9 bases agree with TRBD1. The V segment lost 6 bases and the J segment 0 bases; nucleotides outside the gene matches: 5. The CDR3 is 15 amino acids. Germline loops: CDR1 LNHNV, CDR2 YYDKDF (reference sequence). The CDR3 region is CATSPRDRVNTEAFF. In nucleotides, the CDR3 is TGTGCCACCAGTCCCCGGGACAGGGTGAACACTGAAGCTTTCTTT.

The chain carries TRBV10-1 and TRBJ2-3, with 9 bases fitting TRBD2. After removal of 3 bases from V and 0 bases from J, the junction contained 1 base not matched to a gene. The CDR3 is 15 amino acids. Germline V gene sequence: CDR1 WNHNN, CDR2 SYGVQD (reference sequence). In DNA form, the CDR3 reads TGCGCCAGCAGTGAAGCGGGAGGCAGCACAGATACGCAGTATTTT. This sequence encodes CASSEAGGSTDTQYF.

The chain employs TRBV5-1 and TRBJ2-7; 8 bases are a match to TRBD1. CDR1 is SGHRS, CDR2 YFSETQ, per germline. Trimming removed 2 bases from V and 6 bases from J; junction bases left unmatched: 7. The CDR3 spans 14 residues. The CDR3 region is CASSFGQGSGEQYF. The CDR3, as DNA: TGCGCCAGCAGCTTCGGACAGGGCAGCGGCGAGCAGTACTTC.

The rearrangement uses TRBV5-1 and TRBJ2-3, with D possibly matching TRBD2 (6 bases). The V end was cut by 0 bases, the J end by 3 bases, with 11 bases between. The CDR3 spans 15 residues. CDR1 and CDR2 (germline): SGHRS, YFSETQ. This chain's CDR3 is CASSLAGGATDTQYF. The CDR3 DNA sequence: TGCGCCAGCAGCTTGGCCGGGGGTGCAACAGATACGCAGTATTTT.

The chain combines TRBV28 with TRBJ2-1; 12 bases are a match to TRBD2. V was clipped by 2 bases and J by 3 bases; unmatched bases: 5. This CDR3 has 17 residues. Germline V gene data show CDR1 as MDHEN and CDR2 as SYDVKM. This CDR3 is CASSLRTSGAIYNEQFF. CDR3 DNA sequence: TGTGCCAGCAGTTTACGGACTAGCGGGGCCATCTACAATGAGCAGTTCTTC.

The V and J genes are TRBV7-2 and TRBJ1-3, with D unclear. The CDR3 has 16 amino acids. With 1 base removed from V and 1 base from J, the gap between germline ends came to 11 bases. Germline V gene lookup returns CDR1 SGHTA and CDR2 FQGNSA. The DNA of the CDR3 is TGTGCCAGCAGCTTAGTAGCAGCGGTATCTGGAAACACCATATATTTT. As protein: CASSLVAAVSGNTIYF.

The chain couples TRBV2 to TRBJ2-1; TRBD2 matches 8 bases. The CDR3 spans 15 residues. Germline V gene sequence: CDR1 SNHLY, CDR2 FYNNEI. The junction had 5 bases not matched to a gene; V was cut back by 5 bases and J by 2 bases. In nucleotides, the CDR3 is TGTGCCAGCAGTAATAGCGGGGAAACCTACAATGAGCAGTTCTTC. This codes for CASSNSGETYNEQFF. Together with reference TRBV2 and TRBJ2-1, the CDR3 gives the full variable domain: EPEVTQTPSHQVTQMGQEVILRCVPISNHLYFYWYRQILGQKVEFLVSFYNNEISEKSEIFDDQFSVERPDGSNFTLKIRSTKLEDSAMYFCASSNSGETYNEQFFGPGTRLTVL.

This clone was recorded once. V is TRBV5-1 and J is TRBJ2-3; 8 bases match TRBD1. V lost 0 bases to trimming and J lost 3 bases; unmatched junction nucleotides: 3. Germline V gene lookup returns CDR1 SGHRS and CDR2 YFSETQ. This CDR3 comprises 15 residues. CDR3: CASSLGQGRTDTQYF. Written as DNA, the CDR3 is TGCGCCAGCAGCTTGGGACAGGGGAGGACAGATACGCAGTATTTT.

V and J are TRBV21-1 and TRBJ1-1; the table's D call of TRBD1 was not tested on the DNA. TRBV21-1 is labeled a pseudogene. CDR3 size: 13 residues. The CDR3 loop is CASSGHRGTEAFF. CDR3 nucleotide sequence: TGTGCCAGCAGCGGACACAGGGGGACTGAAGCTTTCTTT.

This chain links TRBV7-9 with TRBJ1-5, with a weak D call TRBD1 (6 bases). CDR1 and CDR2 (germline): SEHNR, FQNEAQ (reference sequence). The CDR3 extends over 13 amino acids. V gave up 1 base and J gave up 5 bases, with 6 bases separating them. The DNA of the CDR3 is TGTGCCAGCAGCTTAGAGGGGGATCAGCCCCAGCATTTT. This gives the protein CASSLEGDQPQHF.

A word on this clone: The same CDR3 arises from other DNA sequences in this sample as well. The CDR3 loop is CASTGETQYF. As DNA, the CDR3 is TGTGCCAGCACGGGGGAGACCCAGTACTTC. The chain employs TRBV2 and TRBJ2-5; D may be TRBD2 (5 bases). Trimming stripped 7 bases from V and 5 bases from J, with 5 bases between. The germline V gene encodes CDR1 SNHLY and CDR2 FYNNEI. This CDR3 comprises 10 residues.

This chain uses TRBV7-2 with TRBJ1-1, with TRBD1 matching over 10 bases. V trimming: 5 bases; J trimming: 4 bases; junction bases outside the gene matches: 4. The CDR3 runs 14 residues. Germline loops: CDR1 SGHTA, CDR2 FQGNSA. CDR3 nucleotides: TGTGCCAGCAGCAGGACAGGGGGTGGCACTGAAGCTTTCTTT. Translating it yields CASSRTGGGTEAFF.

The chain combines TRBV28 with TRBJ2-7; 7 bases align to TRBD2. The CDR3 spans 17 residues. V gave up 5 bases and J gave up 0 bases; unmatched junction bases: 13. Germline V gene sequence: CDR1 MDHEN, CDR2 SYDVKM. The CDR3, as DNA: TGTGCCAGCAGTCTTGGGGGGGTTCTCTTAGACTCCTACGAGCAGTACTTC. Its protein is CASSLGGVLLDSYEQYF.

The chain links TRBV27 to TRBJ1-1, with D hard to call. Germline V gives CDR1 MNHEY, CDR2 SMNVEV (reference sequence). Trimming removed 5 bases at V and 1 base at J, with 14 bases between. The CDR3 covers 15 residues. CDR3 coding DNA: TGTGCCAGCAGTCTTCACTCGGTTGGGAACACTGAAGCTTTCTTT. Its translation is CASSLHSVGNTEAFF.

This clone appeared once. V gene TRBV6-1 combines with J gene TRBJ1-1; D not resolved. The germline V and J ends were trimmed by 6 bases and 7 bases, with 15 bases remaining between them. Germline values: CDR1 MNHNS, CDR2 SASEGT. The length of the CDR3 is 13 residues. CDR3: CASRAEGAREAFF. The CDR3 nucleotides are TGTGCCAGCAGAGCAGAGGGCGCGCGTGAAGCTTTCTTT.

V and J are TRBV7-6 and TRBJ2-1; D is unresolved. V lost 6 bases and J lost 8, with 14 bases in between. From germline, CDR1 is SGHVS and CDR2 FNYEAQ. This CDR3 has 13 amino acids. The CDR3 DNA sequence: TGTGCCAGCAGTGGGTGTTTCAGCGATGAGCAGTTCTTC. It codes for CASSGCFSDEQFF.